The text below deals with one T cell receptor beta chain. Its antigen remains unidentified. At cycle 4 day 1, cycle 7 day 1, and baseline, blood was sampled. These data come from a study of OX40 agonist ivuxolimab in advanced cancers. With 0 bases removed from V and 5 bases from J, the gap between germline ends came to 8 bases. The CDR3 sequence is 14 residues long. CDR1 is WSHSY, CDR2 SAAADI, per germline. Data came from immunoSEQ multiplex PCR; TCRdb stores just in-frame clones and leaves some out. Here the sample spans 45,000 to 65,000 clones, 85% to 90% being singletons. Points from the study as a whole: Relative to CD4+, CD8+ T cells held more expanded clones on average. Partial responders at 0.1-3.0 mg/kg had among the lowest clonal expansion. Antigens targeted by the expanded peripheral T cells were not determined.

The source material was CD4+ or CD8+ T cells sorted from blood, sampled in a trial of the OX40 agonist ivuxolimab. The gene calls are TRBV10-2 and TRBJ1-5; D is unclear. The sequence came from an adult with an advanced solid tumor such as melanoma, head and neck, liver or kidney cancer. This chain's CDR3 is CASSESKVDQPQHF. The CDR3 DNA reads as TGCGCCAGCAGTGAGTCGAAAGTGGATCAGCCCCAGCATTTT.